These T cell receptor beta chains were read from a single sample in a study of blood T cells in healthy people across ages. TCRdb ran MiXCR on the 5' RACE reads and lists one entry per CDR3 protein. The sample has more than 650,000 distinct CDR3 sequences, over 20% seen once. The sequencing sample was made of blood. Receptors were obtained from a man between 65 and 85 years old in good health. Each CDR3 is given with its conserved first and last residue. D genes are given only for firm matches.

D: .
V: TRBV28
CDR3: CATIQVFNYGYTF

D: .
V: TRBV21-1
CDR3: CASSKIPLDNEQFF

D: TRBD2
V: TRBV7-8
CDR3: CASSIGTSGAPGELFF

D: TRBD2
V: TRBV11-2
CDR3: CASSLGASGGLDEQFF

D: TRBD1
V: TRBV18
CDR3: CASSTRGQTNTEAFF

D: .
V: TRBV19
CDR3: CASSIVVSNYGYTF

D: .
V: TRBV18
CDR3: CATGLGSLRTDTQYF

D: .
V: TRBV7-2
CDR3: CASSDSSYEQYF

D: .
V: TRBV2
CDR3: CASSEGVQNSGNTIYF

D: .
V: TRBV4-3
CDR3: CASSHAGDSYEQYF

D: TRBD2
V: TRBV7-3
CDR3: CASSLVAGPYNEQFF

D: TRBD1
V: TRBV5-1
CDR3: CASSTGQGWVYEQFF

D: TRBD1
V: TRBV15
CDR3: CATSRRMGQAGISGNTIYF

D: .
V: TRBV2
CDR3: CASSEGYDQYF

D: TRBD2
V: TRBV14
CDR3: CASSQRGAGTSEYF

D: TRBD2
V: TRBV7-2
CDR3: CASSLAGIQETQYF

D: .
V: TRBV5-1
CDR3: CASSSSPRDEQYF

D: .
V: TRBV20-1
CDR3: CSARDLYLGMPRGEKLFF

D: .
V: TRBV29-1
CDR3: CSVDPQGQETQYF

D: TRBD1
V: TRBV27
CDR3: CASSRTGRTGELFF

D: .
V: TRBV27
CDR3: CASSFEGWGKNIQYF

D: .
V: TRBV19
CDR3: CASSMTSGEQYF

D: .
V: TRBV18
CDR3: CASSPSQGSGNTIYF

D: TRBD1
V: TRBV28
CDR3: CASSLPIGQGARNEQFF

D: TRBD2
V: TRBV6-1
CDR3: CASSVGRENEQFF

D: .
V: TRBV7-2
CDR3: CASSLAGVLGRWGNEQFF

D: TRBD2
V: TRBV5-1
CDR3: CASSSDPGLAGVQYF

D: .
V: TRBV11-2
CDR3: CASSLWGGVDEQYF

D: TRBD2
V: TRBV7-3
CDR3: CASSLAGADTDTQYF